This T cell receptor (beta chain) was captured by sequencing in a study of blood T cell repertoires in COVID-19 (dated by TCRdb to 2020 to 2022). About the investigation overall: The collaborator samples originated in the United States, Italy and Spain and spanned the acute and convalescent phases of COVID-19. The prospective study material was composed of cDNA or gDNA derived from T cells, B-cell-depleted T cells, or PBMCs. A de-identified subject ID, COVID-19 status, age in years and sex were almost always included in the sample metadata. The samples were drawn from the first 160 participants of the ongoing ImmuneRACE study and from about 1,200 subjects provided by 6 global collaborators. Where HLA class I and class II types were available, the types were taken from metadata supplied by the sample provider, not from assay-based typing. A freely available public database, intended as a resource for researchers studying the immune response to SARS-CoV-2, is where the repertoires were released. The dataset comprised deeply sampled blood TCRbeta repertoires from subjects exposed to, actively infected with, or recovered from COVID-19. Findings and caveats that apply to the study as a whole: Clinical and demographic metadata were provided uncurated, with the amount varying by source and participant.

CDR1 is given as MNHEY and CDR2 as SMNVEV, both from the germline V gene (reference sequence). Here V drops 6 bases and J drops 0 bases, and the junction holds 3 bases not matched to any gene. The CDR3 goes from the cysteine to the phenylalanine over 14 residues. The DNA shown is the 42-base CDR3, in frame from base 1. This clone has a handful of counts. No cognate antigen has been identified for it. No base-level quality is on record; no much larger clone is a single base apart. TCRbeta CDR3 regions were amplified from genomic DNA by means of the immunoSEQ Assay, a bias-controlled multiplex PCR. The study's processing was this. Within the assay, amplification of reference gene primers was used to estimate how many nucleated cells each sample contained. Sequence reads were collapsed and filtered to measure the absolute abundance of every unique TCRbeta CDR3 rearrangement. For each sample, productive Simpson clonality was calculated by taking the square root of Simpson's diversity index across productive rearrangements. Here the immuneACCESS table is served through TCRdb, limited to in-frame sequences with V and J called. Missing clones are a known gap in these copies; in checked studies unresolved V genes cover under half, and the rest lacks a known reason. V, J and clone size were drawn from that table, and D and trimming were deduced from the DNA. The sample contains fewer than 140,000 clones, around 80% of them found a single time. 6% to 6.5% of the sample comes from the top ten.

At one collaborating source in Seattle, patients were enrolled during active infection and were followed longitudinally through the course of disease. The collaborating institutions used their own protocols to collect whole blood in K2EDTA tubes. Collaborator samples were shipped for TCRbeta analysis as frozen whole blood, isolated PBMCs, or DNA extracted from either sample type. Sequencing was done on a sample of peripheral blood. This sequence was found in a man aged 80 or over with COVID-19, enrolled during active disease. The rearranged segments are TRBV27 and TRBJ2-3, with TRBD2 matching 7 junction bases. The CDR3 reads CASSPTSSTDTQYF. The DNA sequence follows: TGTGCCAGCAGCCCGACTAGCAGCACAGATACGCAGTATTTT.